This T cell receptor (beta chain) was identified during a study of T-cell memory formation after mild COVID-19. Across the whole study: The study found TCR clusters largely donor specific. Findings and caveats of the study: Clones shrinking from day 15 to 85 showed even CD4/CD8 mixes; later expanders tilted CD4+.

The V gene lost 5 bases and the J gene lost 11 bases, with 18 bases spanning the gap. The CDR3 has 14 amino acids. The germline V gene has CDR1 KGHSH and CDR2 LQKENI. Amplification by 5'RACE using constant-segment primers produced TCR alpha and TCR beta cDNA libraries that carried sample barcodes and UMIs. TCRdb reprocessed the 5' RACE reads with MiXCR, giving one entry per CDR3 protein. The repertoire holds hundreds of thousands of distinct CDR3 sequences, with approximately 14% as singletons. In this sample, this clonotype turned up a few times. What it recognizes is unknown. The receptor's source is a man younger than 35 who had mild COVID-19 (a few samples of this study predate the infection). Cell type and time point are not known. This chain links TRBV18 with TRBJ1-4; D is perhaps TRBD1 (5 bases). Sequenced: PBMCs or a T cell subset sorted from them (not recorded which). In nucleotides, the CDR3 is TGTGCCAGCTCATCCTACAAGCCCGGGGACAAACTGTTTTTT. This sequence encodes CASSSYKPGDKLFF. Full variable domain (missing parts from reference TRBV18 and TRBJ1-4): NAGVMQNPRHLVRRRGQEARLRCSPMKGHSHVYWYRQLPEEGLKFMVYLQKENIIDESGMPKERFSAEFPKEGPSILRIQQVVRGDSAAYFCASSSYKPGDKLFFGSGTQLSVL.